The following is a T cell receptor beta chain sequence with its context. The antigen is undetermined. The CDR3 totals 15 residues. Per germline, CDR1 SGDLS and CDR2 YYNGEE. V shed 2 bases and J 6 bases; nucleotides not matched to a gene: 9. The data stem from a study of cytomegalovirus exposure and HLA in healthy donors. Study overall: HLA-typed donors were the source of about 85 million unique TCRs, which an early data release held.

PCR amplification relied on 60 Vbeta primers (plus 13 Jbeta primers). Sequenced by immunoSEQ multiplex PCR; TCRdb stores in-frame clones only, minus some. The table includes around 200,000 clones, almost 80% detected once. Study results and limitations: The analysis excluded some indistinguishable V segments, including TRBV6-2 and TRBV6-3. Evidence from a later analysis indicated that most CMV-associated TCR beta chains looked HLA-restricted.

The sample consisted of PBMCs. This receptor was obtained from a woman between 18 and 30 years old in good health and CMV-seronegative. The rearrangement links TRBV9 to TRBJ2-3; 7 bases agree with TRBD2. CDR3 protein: CASSVTAGIVDTQYF. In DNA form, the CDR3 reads TGTGCCAGCAGCGTTACAGCGGGGATTGTCGATACGCAGTATTTT.